One sample yielded the 3 T cell receptor beta chains listed below, sequenced in a study of beta chain features in type 1 diabetes. Findings and caveats of the study: Patients with Type 1 diabetes showed moderately but significantly shorter TCRB CDR3s in all four CD4+ subsets.

These TCRs are of unknown antigen specificity. Expressed TCRB transcripts were sequenced after all isolated RNA was converted to cDNA. Repertoires were generated with immunoSEQ multiplex PCR, while TCRdb's copy carries only in-frame clones and drops some. The sample lists a few hundred thousand clones; roughly 16% were seen once. Sequencing input: naive CD4+ T cells from blood. The receptors originated from a man under 40 with type 1 diabetes.

This rearrangement joins TRBV6-1 to TRBJ2-3, with 16 positions matching TRBD2. CDR3 length equals 19 residues. J lost 4 bases, V lost 2 bases, and 9 bases had no gene match. Germline CDR1 is MNHNS and CDR2 is SASEGT. The CDR3, as DNA: TGTGCCAGCAGTGAATACCCTCCGGGACTAGCGGGAGGGCCAGATACGCAGTATTTT. This encodes CASSEYPPGLAGGPDTQYF.

This chain links TRBV28 with TRBJ2-7, with TRBD1 identical over 9 bases. CDR3 length: 14 residues. Germline CDR1 reads MDHEN; CDR2 reads SYDVKM. V lost 6 bases, J lost 7 bases, and 10 bases stayed unmatched. CDR3 nucleotides: TGTGCCAGCAGACTCCTCGGGACAGGGAGTGAGCAGTACTTC. Amino acid sequence: CASRLLGTGSEQYF. The variable domain in full, completed from reference TRBV28 and TRBJ2-7, reads DVKVTQSSRYLVKRTGEKVFLECVQDMDHENMFWYRQDPGLGLRLIYFSYDVKMKEKGDIPEGYSVSREKKERFSLILESASTNQTSMYLCASRLLGTGSEQYFGPGTRLTVT.

The chain joins TRBV9 to TRBJ1-3; D call uncertain. This CDR3 is 17 amino acids long. Between the trimmed V and J ends, which lost 1 base and 0 bases, there was a span of 14 bases. CDR1 SGDLS and CDR2 YYNGEE come from the germline V gene. The CDR3 loop reads CASSVSAGGPSGNTIYF. The CDR3 DNA follows: TGTGCCAGCAGCGTATCCGCAGGCGGACCCTCTGGAAACACCATATATTTT.